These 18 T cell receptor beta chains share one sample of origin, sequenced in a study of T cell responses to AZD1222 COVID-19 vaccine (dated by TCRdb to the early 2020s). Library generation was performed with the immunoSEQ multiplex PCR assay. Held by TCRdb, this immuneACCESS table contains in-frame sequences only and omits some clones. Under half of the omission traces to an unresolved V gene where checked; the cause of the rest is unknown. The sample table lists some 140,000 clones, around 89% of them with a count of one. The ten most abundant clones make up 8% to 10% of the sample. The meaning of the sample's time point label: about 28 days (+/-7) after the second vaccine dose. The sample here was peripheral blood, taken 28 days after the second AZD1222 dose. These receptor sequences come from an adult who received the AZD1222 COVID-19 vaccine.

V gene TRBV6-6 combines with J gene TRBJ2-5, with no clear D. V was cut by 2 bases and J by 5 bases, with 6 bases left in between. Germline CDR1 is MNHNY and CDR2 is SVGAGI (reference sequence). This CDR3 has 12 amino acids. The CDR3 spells CASSYTGETQYF. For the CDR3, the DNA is TGTGCCAGCAGTTACACCGGGGAGACCCAGTACTTC.

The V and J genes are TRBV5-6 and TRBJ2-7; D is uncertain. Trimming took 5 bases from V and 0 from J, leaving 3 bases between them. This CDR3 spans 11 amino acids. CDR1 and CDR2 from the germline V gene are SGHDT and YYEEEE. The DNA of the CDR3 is TGTGCCAGCAGGGCCTCCTACGAGCAGTACTTC. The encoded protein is CASRASYEQYF. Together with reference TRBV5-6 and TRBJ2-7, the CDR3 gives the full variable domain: DAGVTQSPTHLIKTRGQQVTLRCSPKSGHDTVSWYQQALGQGPQFIFQYYEEEERQRGNFPDRFSGHQFPNYSSELNVNALLLGDSALYLCASRASYEQYFGPGTRLTVT.

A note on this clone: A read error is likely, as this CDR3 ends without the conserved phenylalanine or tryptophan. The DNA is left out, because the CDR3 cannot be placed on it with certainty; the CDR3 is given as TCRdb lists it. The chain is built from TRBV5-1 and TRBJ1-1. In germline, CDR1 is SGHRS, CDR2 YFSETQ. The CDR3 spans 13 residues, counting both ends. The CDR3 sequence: CASSLAVGGSYQL.

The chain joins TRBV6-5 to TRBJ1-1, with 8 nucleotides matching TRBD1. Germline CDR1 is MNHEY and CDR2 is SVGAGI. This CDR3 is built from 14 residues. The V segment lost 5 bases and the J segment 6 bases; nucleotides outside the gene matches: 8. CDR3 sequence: CASSTTGGHAEAFF. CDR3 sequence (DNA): TGTGCCAGCAGTACAACAGGGGGGCACGCTGAAGCTTTCTTT.

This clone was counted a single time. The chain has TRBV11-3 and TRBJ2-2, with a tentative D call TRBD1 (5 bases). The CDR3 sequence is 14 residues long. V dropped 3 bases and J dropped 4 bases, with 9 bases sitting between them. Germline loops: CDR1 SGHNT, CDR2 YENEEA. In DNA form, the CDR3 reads TGTGCCAGCAGCTTCAGGGCGAGCACCGGGGAGCTGTTTTTT. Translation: CASSFRASTGELFF. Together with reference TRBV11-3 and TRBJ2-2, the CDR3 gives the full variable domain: EAGVVQSPRYKIIEKKQPVAFWCNPISGHNTLYWYLQNLGQGPELLIRYENEEAVDDSQLPKDRFSAERLKGVDSTLKIQPAELGDSAVYLCASSFRASTGELFFGEGSRLTVL.

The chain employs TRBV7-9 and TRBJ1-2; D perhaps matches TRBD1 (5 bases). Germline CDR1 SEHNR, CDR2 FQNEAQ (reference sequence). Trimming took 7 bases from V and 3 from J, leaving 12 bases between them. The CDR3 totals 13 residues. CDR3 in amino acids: CASISGGDYGYTF. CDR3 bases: TGTGCCAGCATCAGCGGGGGGGACTATGGCTACACCTTC.

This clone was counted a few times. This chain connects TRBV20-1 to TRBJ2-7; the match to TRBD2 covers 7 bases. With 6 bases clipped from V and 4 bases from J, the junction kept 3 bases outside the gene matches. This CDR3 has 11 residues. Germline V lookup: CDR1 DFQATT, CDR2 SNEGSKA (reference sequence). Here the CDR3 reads CSARLAYEQYF. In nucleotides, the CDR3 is TGCAGTGCAAGACTAGCTTACGAGCAGTACTTC.

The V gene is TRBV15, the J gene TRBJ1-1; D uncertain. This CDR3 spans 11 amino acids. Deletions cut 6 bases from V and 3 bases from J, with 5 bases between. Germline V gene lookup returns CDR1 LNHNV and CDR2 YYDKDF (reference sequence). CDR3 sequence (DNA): TGTGCCACCAGAGGTTACACTGAAGCTTTCTTT. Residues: CATRGYTEAFF.

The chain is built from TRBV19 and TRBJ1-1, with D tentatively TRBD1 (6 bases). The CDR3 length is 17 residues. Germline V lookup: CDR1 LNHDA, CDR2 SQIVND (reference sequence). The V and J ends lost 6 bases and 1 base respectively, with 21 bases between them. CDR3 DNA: TGTGCCAGTAGAGCCTTTGGCAGGGGAAAGGGGAACACTGAAGCTTTCTTT. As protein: CASRAFGRGKGNTEAFF.

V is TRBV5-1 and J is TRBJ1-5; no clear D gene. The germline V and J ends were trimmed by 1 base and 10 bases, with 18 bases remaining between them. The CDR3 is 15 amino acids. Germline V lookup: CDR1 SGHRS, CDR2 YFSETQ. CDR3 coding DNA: TGCGCCAGCAGCTTGTCAGGACTCCTTCCCGACCCCCAGCATTTT. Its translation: CASSLSGLLPDPQHF.

The DNA for the CDR3 is TGTGCCAGTAGTATAGCGGGGGGGCACGACAATGAGCAGTTCTTC. Its translation: CASSIAGGHDNEQFF. The chain has TRBV19 and TRBJ2-1, with 8 bases lining up with TRBD2. V shed 1 base, J shed 5 bases, and the junction held 4 bases outside the gene matches. CDR1 and CDR2 (germline): LNHDA, SQIVND (reference sequence). There are 15 residues in the CDR3.

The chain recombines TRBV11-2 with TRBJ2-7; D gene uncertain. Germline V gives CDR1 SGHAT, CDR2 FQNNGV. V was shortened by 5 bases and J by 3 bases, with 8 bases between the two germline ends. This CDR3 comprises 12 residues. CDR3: CASSPLGYEQYF. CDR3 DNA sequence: TGTGCCAGCAGCCCCCTAGGCTACGAGCAGTACTTC.

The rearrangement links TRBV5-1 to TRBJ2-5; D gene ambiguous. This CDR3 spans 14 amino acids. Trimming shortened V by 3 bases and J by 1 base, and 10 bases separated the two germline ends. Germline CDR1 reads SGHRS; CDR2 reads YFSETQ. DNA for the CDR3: TGCGCCAGCAGCTCCCTTAGCCGCCAAGAGACCCAGTACTTC. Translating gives CASSSLSRQETQYF.

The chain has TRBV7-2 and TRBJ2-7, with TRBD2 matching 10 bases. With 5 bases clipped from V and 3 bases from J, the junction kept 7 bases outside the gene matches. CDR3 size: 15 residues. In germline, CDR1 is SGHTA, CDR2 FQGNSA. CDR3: CASSPGLAVGYEQYF. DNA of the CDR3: TGTGCCAGCAGCCCAGGACTAGCGGTAGGCTACGAGCAGTACTTC.

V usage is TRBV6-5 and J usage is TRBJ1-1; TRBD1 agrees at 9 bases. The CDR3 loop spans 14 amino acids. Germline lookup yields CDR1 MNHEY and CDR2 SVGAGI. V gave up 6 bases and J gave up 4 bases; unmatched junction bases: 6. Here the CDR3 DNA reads TGTGCCAGCAGACAACAGGGGGCCGCCACTGAAGCTTTCTTT. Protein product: CASRQQGAATEAFF.

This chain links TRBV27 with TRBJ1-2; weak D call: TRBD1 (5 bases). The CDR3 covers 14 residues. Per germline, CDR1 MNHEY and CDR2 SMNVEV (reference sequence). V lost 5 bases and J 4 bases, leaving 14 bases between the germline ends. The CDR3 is CASSPMGGSYGYTF. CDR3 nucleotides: TGTGCCAGCAGTCCCATGGGGGGGAGCTATGGCTACACCTTC.

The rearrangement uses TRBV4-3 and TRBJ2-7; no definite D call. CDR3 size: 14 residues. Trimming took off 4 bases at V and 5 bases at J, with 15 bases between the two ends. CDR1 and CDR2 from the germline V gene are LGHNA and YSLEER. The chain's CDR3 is CASSPGVRFHEQYF. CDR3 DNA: TGCGCCAGCAGCCCGGGTGTGCGCTTCCACGAGCAGTACTTC.

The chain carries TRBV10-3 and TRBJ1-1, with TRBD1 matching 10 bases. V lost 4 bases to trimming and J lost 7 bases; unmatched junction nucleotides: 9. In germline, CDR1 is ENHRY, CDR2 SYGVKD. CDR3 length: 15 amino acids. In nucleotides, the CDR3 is TGTGCCATCAGTGGGTCGACAGGGGGCGCGGGTGAAGCTTTCTTT. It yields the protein CAISGSTGGAGEAFF.